Presented here are 30 T cell receptor beta chains from one specimen sequenced in a study of T cell repertoires in cytomegalovirus infection. Their antigens remain unidentified. TCRdb reprocessed the reads with MiXCR, giving one entry per CDR3 protein. The sample gives about 920,000 distinct CDR3 sequences, 31% of which show up once; 13% is in the top ten. The source material was cultured CD8+ T cells from PBMCs, sampled from culture after CMV antigen stimulation. The receptors stem from a human donor in good health (CMV status not recorded). Some clones in this sample may be carry-over from other donors' samples.

The chain has TRBV27 and TRBJ2-1; no clear D gene. V dropped 7 bases and J dropped 4 bases, with 11 bases sitting between them. Per the germline V gene, CDR1 is MNHEY and CDR2 is SMNVEV (reference sequence). The CDR3 runs 13 residues. CDR3 DNA sequence: TGTGCCAGCACTTCACTGGGGTACAATGAGCAGTTCTTC. Its protein product is CASTSLGYNEQFF.

The chain recombines TRBV25-1 with TRBJ2-7; TRBD1 matches 7 bases. The germline gives CDR1 MGHDK, CDR2 SYGVNS. The CDR3 is 15 amino acids. V lost 0 bases, J lost 3 bases, and 5 bases stayed unmatched. The DNA of the CDR3 is TGTGCCAGCAGTGAATATTTCGGGACAGTCTACGAGCAGTACTTC. Protein: CASSEYFGTVYEQYF.

This clonotype was seen many times. This sequence joins TRBV7-6 and TRBJ2-2; D assignment may be TRBD1 or TRBD2 (6 bases each). Germline V gene sequence: CDR1 SGHVS, CDR2 FNYEAQ. Trimming took 5 bases from V and 2 from J, leaving 15 bases between them. The CDR3 loop spans 16 amino acids. The CDR3 loop reads CASSRPQGLNTGELFF. For the CDR3, the DNA is TGTGCCAGCAGCCGACCACAGGGACTTAACACCGGGGAGCTGTTTTTT.

This clonotype was seen repeatedly, ten times or more. The chain combines TRBV7-6 with TRBJ1-4, with D tentatively TRBD1 (5 bases). Germline CDR1 is SGHVS and CDR2 is FNYEAQ. The CDR3 loop spans 15 amino acids. V was cut by 2 bases and J by 7 bases, with 14 bases left in between. The CDR3 sequence is CASSLFGQGGEKLFF. CDR3 nucleotide sequence: TGTGCCAGCAGCTTATTCGGGCAGGGAGGTGAAAAACTGTTTTTT.

The J gene is TRBJ2-7, the V gene TRBV6-1, with D tentatively TRBD2 (5 bases). The V end lost 9 bases, the J end lost 5 bases, and 17 bases lay between the germline ends. Germline V CDR1 and CDR2: MNHNS, SASEGT. CDR3 length: 13 residues. CDR3: CASARSGGNEQYV. CDR3 coding DNA: TGTGCCAGTGCCAGGAGCGGAGGAAACGAGCAGTACGTC.

The genes are TRBV6-5 and TRBJ1-2, with 7 bases fitting TRBD1. Germline loops: CDR1 MNHEY, CDR2 SVGAGI. CDR3 length: 17 residues. V gave up 2 bases and J gave up 4 bases; unmatched junction bases: 13. This CDR3 reads CASSYRIPGTAIYGYTF. Written as DNA, the CDR3 is TGTGCCAGCAGTTACCGAATCCCGGGGACAGCTATCTATGGCTACACCTTC.

The sample holds one count of this clonotype. Its ends do not fully match the called genes, so a read error is possible. This chain connects TRBV24-1 to TRBJ2-6, with D possibly TRBD1 on 6 matching bases. This CDR3 comprises 17 residues. Germline CDR1 and CDR2: KGHDR and SFDVKD. The CDR3, as DNA: TGTGTCACCAGTGTCGAGACAGGCCACTCTGGGGCCAACGTCCTGACTTTC. The encoded protein is CVTSVETGHSGANVLTF.

This sequence joins TRBV4-1 and TRBJ2-7, with a weak D call TRBD1 (5 bases). Trimming pared 0 bases from V and 5 bases from J, leaving 14 bases between. The V gene's germline CDR1 is MGHRA and CDR2 YSYEKL. This CDR3 has 15 amino acids. This CDR3 is CASSQDILLGDEQYV. The CDR3 DNA follows: TGCGCCAGCAGCCAAGACATTCTTTTAGGGGACGAGCAGTACGTC.

V usage is TRBV6-1 and J usage is TRBJ2-1, with D hard to call. CDR1 and CDR2 from the germline V gene are MNHNS and SASEGT. This CDR3 has 10 amino acids. With 7 bases removed from V and 9 bases from J, the gap between germline ends came to 7 bases. The CDR3 here is CASIMGEQFF. CDR3 DNA sequence: TGTGCCAGCATTATGGGTGAGCAGTTCTTC.

V is TRBV20-1 and J is TRBJ2-2; perhaps TRBD2 as D (6 bases). Germline-derived CDR1 and CDR2 are DFQATT and SNEGSKA (reference sequence). V shed 3 bases and J shed 4 bases, with 18 bases lying between them. CDR3 size: 16 residues. The CDR3 coding sequence is TGCAGTGCTAGGTGGGGCGGGGCAGACGGCACCGGGGAGCTGTTTTTT. Protein sequence: CSARWGGADGTGELFF.

Notes on this clonotype: A much larger clone lies one base from this, so it may be a read error. CDR3 coding DNA: TGTGCCAGCAGATCCGACAGTAACTATGGCTACACCTTC. Encoded protein: CASRSDSNYGYTF. The V call is TRBV12-3 or TRBV12-4, the J call TRBJ1-2, with D possibly being TRBD1 (5 bases). The CDR3 runs to 13 residues. V gave up 6 bases and J gave up 1 base, with 9 bases separating them.

This clonotype was counted ten times or more. The rearrangement joins TRBV7-9 to TRBJ1-1; TRBD1 aligns across 7 bases. Germline trimming cut 4 bases from V and 0 bases from J; bases unmatched to any gene: 8. This CDR3 comprises 16 residues. CDR1 is SEHNR, CDR2 FQNEAQ, per germline (reference sequence). The CDR3 DNA sequence: TGTGCCAGCAGCTCAATGCGACAGGGAATGAACACTGAAGCTTTCTTT. Translation: CASSSMRQGMNTEAFF. Using reference TRBV7-9 and TRBJ1-1 for the parts outside the CDR3, the full variable domain is DTGVSQNPRHKITKRGQNVTFRCDPISEHNRLYWYRQTLGQGPEFLTYFQNEAQLEKSRLLSDRFSAERPKGSFSTLEIQRTEQGDSAMYLCASSSMRQGMNTEAFFGQGTRLTVV.

Worth noting for this clonotype: Being one base from a much bigger clone, this may be a read error. V usage is TRBV6-5 and J usage is TRBJ2-1; D is undetermined. There are 14 residues in the CDR3. Germline CDR1 and CDR2: MNHEY and SVGAGI. Trimming removed 0 bases from V and 4 bases from J, with 7 bases in between. In DNA form, the CDR3 reads TGTGCCAGCAGTTACTCATGGGAATACAATGAGCAGTTCTTC. Its protein is CASSYSWEYNEQFF.

On this clonotype: Since a much larger clone is just one base distant, this may be a read error. The J gene is TRBJ2-1, the V gene TRBV6-2 or TRBV6-3; perhaps TRBD2 as D (6 bases). The CDR3 is made up of 14 amino acids. With 7 bases removed from V and 4 bases from J, the gap between germline ends came to 14 bases. Germline assignment: CDR1 MNHEY and CDR2 SVGEGT. CDR3: CASKSWGDYNEQFF. The CDR3 DNA reads as TGTGCCAGCAAGAGCTGGGGGGATTACAATGAGCAGTTCTTC.

V usage is TRBV6-6 and J usage is TRBJ2-3, with D uncertain. This CDR3 is 15 amino acids long. V was shortened by 5 bases and J by 2 bases, with 14 bases between the two germline ends. CDR1 is MNHNY and CDR2 is SVGAGI in the germline V gene (reference sequence). The CDR3 region is CASSLLEALTDTQYF. The DNA of the CDR3 is TGTGCCAGCAGTCTTCTAGAGGCCCTCACAGATACGCAGTATTTT.

The rearrangement links TRBV23-1 to TRBJ2-3; 10 bases match TRBD1. TRBV23-1 is flagged as an ORF with uncertain function. V gave up 0 bases and J gave up 13 bases; unmatched junction bases: 4. CDR3 length: 13 amino acids. CDR3 nucleotide sequence: TGCGCCAGCAGTCAATCGCCAGGGACAGGGGAGTATTTT. Its translation: CASSQSPGTGEYF.

A few counts support this clonotype. CDR3 sequence (DNA): TGTGCCAGCAGCTTAAATGCGGGGGGAACAGATACGCAGTATTTT. It translates to CASSLNAGGTDTQYF. V gene TRBV7-2 combines with J gene TRBJ2-3, with TRBD2 matching 8 bases. J was trimmed by 3 bases and V by 2 bases; bases with no gene match: 4. Germline CDR1 and CDR2: SGHTA and FQGNSA. This CDR3 is 15 amino acids long.

Notes on this clonotype: Compared with germline, one end of the junction differs, possibly owing to a read error. J is TRBJ1-2 and V is TRBV6-6; D ambiguous. The CDR3 covers 14 residues. Looked up from germline, CDR1 is MNHNY and CDR2 is SVGAGI (reference sequence). Written as DNA, the CDR3 is TGTGCCAGCAGACCCGTCCCGACTAACCATGGCTACACCTTC. Encoded protein: CASRPVPTNHGYTF.

The chain couples TRBV6-1 to TRBJ2-7; D is uncertain. There are 12 residues in the CDR3. Looked up from germline, CDR1 is MNHNS and CDR2 is SASEGT. Trimming took 7 bases from V and 3 from J, leaving 10 bases between them. The CDR3 here is CASIGSNYEQYV. The CDR3 DNA reads as TGTGCCAGCATCGGATCAAACTACGAGCAGTACGTC.

This clonotype has just a few counts. This chain uses TRBV19 with TRBJ2-2, with D possibly being TRBD2 (6 bases). CDR1 is LNHDA, CDR2 SQIVND, per germline (reference sequence). CDR3 length: 14 residues. The CDR3 DNA is TGTGGCACGACGGAGGGGCTAAACACCGGGGAGCTGTTTTTT. Translated: CGTTEGLNTGELFF.

This clonotype turned up a few times. The V call is TRBV7-9, the J call TRBJ2-7; 11 positions agree with TRBD1. The V segment lost 5 bases and the J segment 2 bases; nucleotides outside the gene matches: 8. Germline CDR1 and CDR2: SEHNR and FQNEAQ (reference sequence). The CDR3 extends over 16 amino acids. The CDR3 DNA reads TGTGCCAGCAGCCAACCGGGACAGGGGGTACCCTACGAGCAGTACGTC. This codes for CASSQPGQGVPYEQYV.

This clonotype has just a few counts. The chain's CDR3 is CASSWTSTATDTQYF. Written as DNA, the CDR3 is TGTGCCAGTAGTTGGACTAGTACGGCCACAGATACGCAGTATTTT. The rearrangement links TRBV19 to TRBJ2-3; 7 bases are a match to TRBD2. CDR1 is LNHDA and CDR2 is SQIVND in the germline V gene (reference sequence). The CDR3 totals 15 residues. Unmatched junction bases numbered 7, after V lost 5 bases and J lost 2 bases.

The chain is built from TRBV13 and TRBJ2-7; possibly TRBD1 or TRBD2 for D (5 bases each). Germline CDR1 PRHDT, CDR2 FYEKMQ (reference sequence). Between the trimmed V and J ends, which lost 6 bases and 4 bases, there was a span of 10 bases. This CDR3 is 12 amino acids long. The CDR3 DNA reads as TGTGCCAGCAGAGGGACCCCATACGAGCAGTACGTC. Amino acids: CASRGTPYEQYV.

The chain is built from TRBV4-3 and TRBJ2-3, with 12 bases lining up with TRBD2. Germline loops: CDR1 LGHNA, CDR2 YSLEER. The CDR3 sequence is 18 residues long. The J segment lost 5 bases and the V segment lost 0 bases, leaving 9 bases of the junction unmatched. CDR3 residues: CASSQEELAGGPQDTQYF. The CDR3 nucleotides are TGCGCCAGCAGCCAAGAGGAGCTAGCGGGGGGGCCGCAAGATACGCAGTATTTT.

This clonotype was observed a single time. This chain links TRBV25-1 with TRBJ1-6, with D perhaps TRBD1 (6 bases). The CDR3 totals 20 residues. Germline lookup yields CDR1 MGHDK and CDR2 SYGVNS. Trimming removed 2 bases at V and 5 bases at J, with 25 bases between. CDR3: CASSERGGLGRSGDNSPLHF. Here the CDR3 DNA reads TGTGCCAGCAGTGAAAGGGGGGGACTGGGCCGTTCGGGGGATAATTCACCCCTCCACTTT. Variable domain in full (rest from reference TRBV25-1 and TRBJ1-6): EADIYQTPRYLVIGTGKKITLECSQTMGHDKMYWYQQDPGMELHLIHYSYGVNSTEKGDLSSESTVSRIRTEHFPLTLESARPSHTSQYLCASSERGGLGRSGDNSPLHFGNGTRLTVT.

This clonotype has more than one count but fewer than ten. The chain uses TRBV7-9 and TRBJ2-5, with TRBD2 matching 13 bases. Trimming removed 5 bases from V and 5 bases from J; junction bases left unmatched: 5. The CDR3 length is 15 residues. CDR1 SEHNR and CDR2 FQNEAQ come from the germline V gene (reference sequence). The CDR3 DNA reads as TGTGCCAGCAGCCACGGACTAGCGGGGGATGAGACCCAGTACTTC. Translated, it gives CASSHGLAGDETQYF.

J is TRBJ1-4 and V is TRBV3-1; 9 nucleotides match TRBD1. The CDR3 is 15 residues long. V lost 5 bases, J lost 5 bases, and 6 bases stayed unmatched. In germline, CDR1 is LGHDT, CDR2 YNNKEL (reference sequence). The CDR3: CASSGRDRVNEKLFF. Here the CDR3 DNA reads TGTGCCAGCAGCGGGCGGGACAGGGTCAATGAAAAACTGTTTTTT.

This clonotype was detected many times. This chain links TRBV7-8 with TRBJ2-6, with D unclear. This CDR3 comprises 13 residues. In germline, CDR1 is SGHVS, CDR2 FQNEAQ. Trimming removed 1 base from V and 5 bases from J, with 3 bases in between. The CDR3 is CASSLDRANVLTF. Here the CDR3 DNA reads TGTGCCAGCAGCTTAGATAGGGCCAACGTCCTGACTTTC.

V usage is TRBV7-3 and J usage is TRBJ2-3, with TRBD2 matching over 11 bases. The CDR3 totals 17 residues. Germline V lookup: CDR1 SGHTA, CDR2 FQGTGA. V gave up 2 bases and J gave up 5 bases; unmatched junction bases: 9. DNA of the CDR3: TGTGCCAGCAGCTTATCGGTTAGCGGGGGGGCCGAAGATACGCAGTATTTT. It yields the protein CASSLSVSGGAEDTQYF. The full variable domain, rest sourced from reference TRBV7-3 and TRBJ2-3, is GAGVSQTPSNKVTEKGKYVELRCDPISGHTALYWYRQSLGQGPEFLIYFQGTGAADDSGLPNDRFFAVRPEGSVSTLKIQRTERGDSAVYLCASSLSVSGGAEDTQYFGPGTRLTVL.

The genes are TRBV12-3 or TRBV12-4 and TRBJ1-5; no firm D call. This CDR3 comprises 14 residues. Trimming left V 6 bases short and J 5 bases short, with 14 bases between. This CDR3 reads CASRVLGEDQPQHF. The CDR3 DNA reads TGTGCCAGCAGAGTTCTCGGGGAGGATCAGCCCCAGCATTTT.